The clone carrying this T cell receptor beta chain was detected only a few times. Antigen: not known. This CDR3 has 12 amino acids. V lost 3 bases, J lost 2 bases, and 0 bases stayed unmatched. The germline V gene encodes CDR1 DFQATT and CDR2 SNEGSKA (reference sequence). This sample is part of a study of vaccination and CD4 T cells after COVID-19. Study details: Early (day 14) and late (days 161 to 241) post-vaccine samples came from a few convalescent patients. Stimulation of the cells used overlapping spike peptide pools from SARS-CoV-2 and from the common cold coronaviruses HCoV-NL63, HCoV-OC43 and HCoV-229E.

The time point was: late sampling 161 to 241 days after vaccination in a few convalescent patients. Treatment given: approximately nine-day PBMC culture with coronavirus spike peptide pools or control peptides (ViraFEST assay). CD4+ T cells that had been cultured provided DNA sequenced with the Oncomine TCR Beta short-read assay. TCRdb recomputed calls from the PCR reads with MiXCR, one row per CDR3 protein. Seen here are around 20,000 distinct CDR3 sequences, around two fifths observed once, and the top ten hold about 32%. The sequence was collected from a human donor who had recovered from COVID-19. The V call is TRBV20-1, the J call TRBJ2-5, with 7 bases aligning to TRBD2. Specimen: CD4+ T cells from blood, cultured in vitro, collected about 7 months after SARS-CoV-2 vaccination. In DNA form, the CDR3 reads TGCAGTGCTAGGCGGGGGCAAGAGACCCAGTACTTC. It yields the protein CSARRGQETQYF.